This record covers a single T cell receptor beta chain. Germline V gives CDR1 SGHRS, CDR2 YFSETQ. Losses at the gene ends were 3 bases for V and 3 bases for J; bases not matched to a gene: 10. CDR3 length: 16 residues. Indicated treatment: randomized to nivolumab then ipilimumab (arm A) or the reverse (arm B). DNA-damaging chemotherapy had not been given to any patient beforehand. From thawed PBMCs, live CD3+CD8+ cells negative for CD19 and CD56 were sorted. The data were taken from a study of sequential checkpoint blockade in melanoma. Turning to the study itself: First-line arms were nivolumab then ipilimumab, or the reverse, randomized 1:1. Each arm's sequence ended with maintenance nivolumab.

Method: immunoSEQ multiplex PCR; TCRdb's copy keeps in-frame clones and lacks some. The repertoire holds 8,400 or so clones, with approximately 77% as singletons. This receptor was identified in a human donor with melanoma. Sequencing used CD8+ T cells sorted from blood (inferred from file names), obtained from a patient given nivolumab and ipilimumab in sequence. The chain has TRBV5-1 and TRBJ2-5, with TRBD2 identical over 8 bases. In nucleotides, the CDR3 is TGCGCCAGCAGCTCCAGCTTTAGCGGGAAGGAAGAGACCCAGTACTTC. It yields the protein CASSSSFSGKEETQYF.